These T cell receptor beta chains were read from a single sample in a study of prognosis after radiotherapy for stage I lung cancer. MiXCR, run by TCRdb on the multiplex PCR reads, gives a single entry per CDR3 protein. The sample contains around 9,200 distinct CDR3 sequences, 62% of which appear only once. The specimen was PBMCs, collected before or after stereotactic body radiation therapy (not recorded which). The receptors derive from a donor at least 50 years old with non-small cell lung cancer. CDR3s include the opening cysteine and the closing phenylalanine or tryptophan. The D gene is left open where the match is weak. Rows may omit the clone size; those that give it use once, few, many or a size class.

DNA: TGCAGTGCTAGAGCCCCTAGCGGGAGCTCCTACGAGCAGTACTTC
CDR3: CSARAPSGSSYEQYF
V: TRBV20-1
size: NA
J: TRBJ2-7
D: TRBD2

DNA: TGTGCCAGCAACCCAGACGGCTTAAGCTCCTACGAGCAGTACTTC
CDR3: CASNPDGLSSYEQYF
V: TRBV7-2
size: medium-sized
J: TRBJ2-7
D: NA

DNA: TGTGCCAGCAGCCCAATAAACAGGGGGAGTCGCGGTTCCTACGAGCAGTACTTC
CDR3: CASSPINRGSRGSYEQYF
V: TRBV11-2
size: medium-sized
J: TRBJ2-7
D: TRBD1

DNA: TGTGCCAGCAGTCCTTCGCGCGGGGGGTCCTCCTACGAGCAGTACTTC
CDR3: CASSPSRGGSSYEQYF
V: TRBV6-1
size: medium-sized
J: TRBJ2-7
D: TRBD2

DNA: TGTGCCAGCAGTTTTTGGGGGGGCGTCCTGACTTTC
CDR3: CASSFWGGVLTF
V: TRBV28
size: NA
J: TRBJ2-6
D: TRBD2

DNA: TGTGCCTGGAGTAAAGGGGGCTCTGGAAACACCATATATTTT
CDR3: CAWSKGGSGNTIYF
V: TRBV30
size: medium-sized
J: TRBJ1-3
D: NA

DNA: TGTGCCAGTAGTATAGGGTTGCCCAGGGATGAGCAGTTCTTC
CDR3: CASSIGLPRDEQFF
V: TRBV19
size: once
J: TRBJ2-1
D: NA

DNA: TGTGCCAGCGTACGTAGAGCTAGCGAAGTTACCGAGCAGTACTTC
CDR3: CASVRRASEVTEQYF
V: TRBV6-2/TRBV6-3
size: NA
J: TRBJ2-7
D: NA

DNA: TGTGCCAGCAGCACATCACAGGGCGCTGAGCAGTTCTTC
CDR3: CASSTSQGAEQFF
V: TRBV7-6
size: NA
J: TRBJ2-1
D: NA

DNA: TGTGCCAGCAGCTTAGCCGCGGGATCCCAAAGGCTGGGAGAGCAGTTCTTC
CDR3: CASSLAAGSQRLGEQFF
V: TRBV7-2
size: NA
J: TRBJ2-1
D: NA

DNA: TGTGCCAGCAGTCGGGACGTAACCTACACTGAAGCTTTCTTT
CDR3: CASSRDVTYTEAFF
V: TRBV6-1
size: medium-sized
J: TRBJ1-1
D: NA

DNA: TGTGCCAGCAGCTTAGGGGTGGGAGGTAGCACAGATACGCAGTATTTT
CDR3: CASSLGVGGSTDTQYF
V: TRBV7-9
size: medium-sized
J: TRBJ2-3
D: NA

DNA: TGCAGTGCTAGACCCTCTGGGGGCGCGTATGGCTACACCTTC
CDR3: CSARPSGGAYGYTF
V: TRBV20-1
size: once
J: TRBJ1-2
D: NA

DNA: TGTGCCACCAGTGGGCAGGGCAGGTATGGCTACACCTTC
CDR3: CATSGQGRYGYTF
V: TRBV24-1
size: NA
J: TRBJ1-2
D: NA

DNA: TGTGCCAGCAGCCAAGGTCCAGGGAAAGAGACCCAGTACTTC
CDR3: CASSQGPGKETQYF
V: TRBV3-1
size: medium-sized
J: TRBJ2-5
D: NA

DNA: TGTGCCAGCGAATCGGGACAGAGAAGTAGCAATCAGCCCCAGCATTTT
CDR3: CASESGQRSSNQPQHF
V: TRBV28
size: medium-sized
J: TRBJ1-5
D: TRBD1

DNA: TGTGCCAGTAGTATCTCCCGGACAGGGAACTATGGCTACACCTTC
CDR3: CASSISRTGNYGYTF
V: TRBV19
size: medium-sized
J: TRBJ1-2
D: TRBD1

DNA: TGTGCCACTCGGATTGGCACTGGAAACACATATACGCAGTATTTT
CDR3: CATRIGTGNTYTQYF
V: TRBV6-2/TRBV6-3
size: NA
J: TRBJ2-3
D: NA

DNA: TGTGCCAGCAGCTTATTGGCGGGAGGGCCAGAGACCCAGTACTTC
CDR3: CASSLLAGGPETQYF
V: TRBV7-9
size: many
J: TRBJ2-5
D: TRBD2

DNA: TGTGCCAGCAGCCTCCAGGACTCTGGAAACACCATATATTTT
CDR3: CASSLQDSGNTIYF
V: TRBV9
size: many
J: TRBJ1-3
D: NA

DNA: TGTGCCAGCAGTTTATATGGGGAGCAGTACTTC
CDR3: CASSLYGEQYF
V: TRBV24-1
size: NA
J: TRBJ2-7
D: NA

DNA: TGCGCCAGCAGCTTGGTTAGCCGGAGCACAGATACGCAGTATTTT
CDR3: CASSLVSRSTDTQYF
V: TRBV5-1
size: NA
J: TRBJ2-3
D: NA

DNA: TGTGCCATCATGCCCGGGACAGCGTATGGCTACACCTTC
CDR3: CAIMPGTAYGYTF
V: TRBV28
size: NA
J: TRBJ1-2
D: TRBD1

DNA: TGCAGTGCTAGAGCTACCTTCCGGGACTCTGGAAACACCATATATTTT
CDR3: CSARATFRDSGNTIYF
V: TRBV20-1
size: NA
J: TRBJ1-3
D: NA

DNA: TGTGCCTGGAGCGTGGCAGCGGGAGGTGGAGAGACCCAGTACTTC
CDR3: CAWSVAAGGGETQYF
V: TRBV30
size: medium-sized
J: TRBJ2-5
D: TRBD2

DNA: TGTACCAGCAGCCTCGGACAGACTAACTATGGCTACACCTTC
CDR3: CTSSLGQTNYGYTF
V: TRBV5-6
size: NA
J: TRBJ1-2
D: NA

DNA: TGTGCCACCGATAGTGGGTCCTACAATGAGCAGTTCTTC
CDR3: CATDSGSYNEQFF
V: TRBV24-1
size: NA
J: TRBJ2-1
D: NA

DNA: TGCGCCAGCATGGTGTGGACAGCCACCTACGAGCAGTACTTC
CDR3: CASMVWTATYEQYF
V: TRBV10-2
size: NA
J: TRBJ2-7
D: NA

DNA: TGTGCCATCAGCGACAGGGTCGAGCAGTACTTC
CDR3: CAISDRVEQYF
V: TRBV10-3
size: medium-sized
J: TRBJ2-7
D: TRBD1

DNA: TGTGCCAGCAGCTTAACGCGGAACTCCTACAATGAGCAGTTCTTC
CDR3: CASSLTRNSYNEQFF
V: TRBV7-3
size: NA
J: TRBJ2-1
D: NA

DNA: TGTGCCAGCAGCCGGACAGGGGGCTACGAGCAGTACTTC
CDR3: CASSRTGGYEQYF
V: TRBV7-2
size: NA
J: TRBJ2-7
D: TRBD1

DNA: TGTGCCAGCAGTGAGAGGGGGGCGTCAAGTAGTGAGCAGTTCTTC
CDR3: CASSERGASSSEQFF
V: TRBV2
size: medium-sized
J: TRBJ2-1
D: NA

DNA: TGTGCCAGCAGCACAGGGGGCGCAGGGGAAAAACTGTTTTTT
CDR3: CASSTGGAGEKLFF
V: TRBV6-2/TRBV6-3
size: medium-sized
J: TRBJ1-4
D: TRBD1

DNA: TGTGCCAGCAGGGAGGGCAGGGCCAATTCACCCCTCCACTTT
CDR3: CASREGRANSPLHF
V: TRBV6-2/TRBV6-3
size: NA
J: TRBJ1-6
D: NA

DNA: TGTGCCAGCAGTTCAGGCCCGAAAAAGTACTACACCTTC
CDR3: CASSSGPKKYYTF
V: TRBV12-3/TRBV12-4
size: NA
J: TRBJ1-2
D: NA

DNA: TGTGCCAGCAGCCTCGGACTAGCGGGAGGTAATGAGCAGTTCTTC
CDR3: CASSLGLAGGNEQFF
V: TRBV7-2
size: medium-sized
J: TRBJ2-1
D: TRBD2

DNA: TGTGCCACCAGTGATACAGGGGCCTCTGGGGCCAACGTCCTGACTTTC
CDR3: CATSDTGASGANVLTF
V: TRBV24-1
size: medium-sized
J: TRBJ2-6
D: TRBD1

DNA: TGTGCCAGCAGTGTTAACCGAGCGGGGGGGGGGCAGTACTTC
CDR3: CASSVNRAGGGQYF
V: TRBV6-1
size: medium-sized
J: TRBJ2-7
D: TRBD2

DNA: TGTGCCAGCAATATTGCCCTGGGGGGTGTCACTGAAGCTTTCTTT
CDR3: CASNIALGGVTEAFF
V: TRBV28
size: NA
J: TRBJ1-1
D: NA

DNA: TGTGCCAGCAGCTTATCAACAGGGGCTGGAAACACCATATATTTT
CDR3: CASSLSTGAGNTIYF
V: TRBV7-2
size: NA
J: TRBJ1-3
D: TRBD1

DNA: TGTGCCAGCAGCCAGGGGTCAGGGCTTACAGATACGCAGTATTTT
CDR3: CASSQGSGLTDTQYF
V: TRBV6-1
size: medium-sized
J: TRBJ2-3
D: NA

DNA: TGTGCCAGCAGATCCCCCGGGACAGGGTCGGAGACCCAGTACTTC
CDR3: CASRSPGTGSETQYF
V: TRBV2
size: many
J: TRBJ2-5
D: TRBD1

DNA: TGTGCCAGCAGTTCGACAGGGTATGGCTACACCTTC
CDR3: CASSSTGYGYTF
V: TRBV12-3/TRBV12-4
size: NA
J: TRBJ1-2
D: TRBD1

DNA: TGTGCCAGCAGTGCAAATAACTACGAGCAGTACTTC
CDR3: CASSANNYEQYF
V: TRBV6-1
size: NA
J: TRBJ2-7
D: NA

DNA: TGTGCCAGCAGCGTAGGAGGCGGGATGGCCTCTGAGCAGTTCTTC
CDR3: CASSVGGGMASEQFF
V: TRBV9
size: NA
J: TRBJ2-1
D: NA

DNA: TGTGCCACCAGGGGCAAGGGGACAGGGAGAGATACGCAGTATTTT
CDR3: CATRGKGTGRDTQYF
V: TRBV24-1
size: medium-sized
J: TRBJ2-3
D: TRBD1